This T cell receptor beta chain was found in a study of tumor and adjacent non-tumor tissue in lung cancer. Study details: Patients were aged about 31 to 85, about 10 men and about 5 women, stage I to III. Each sample yielded a few million productive TCRbeta reads on average.

TCRbeta libraries were built with three rounds of nested PCR, modified from ARM-PCR. One entry per CDR3 protein results from TCRdb running MiXCR on the multiplex PCR reads. The sample consists of approximately 120,000 distinct CDR3 sequences, about 66% of them appearing once. On this clonotype itself: Its antigen is unknown. This may be a read error, as it is one base from a much larger clone.

Findings of the study overall: Tumor repertoires had a smaller top 100 clone share than normal lung.

RNA was extracted from bulk tissue without any cell sorting. The germline V gene has CDR1 MNHNS and CDR2 SASEGT. The CDR3 runs 17 residues. V was shortened by 6 bases and J by 4 bases, with 21 bases between the two germline ends. This receptor was taken from a man aged 25-40 years with non-small cell lung cancer. Sequenced: lung tumor tissue. The V gene is TRBV6-1, the J gene TRBJ2-2, with TRBD1 as a possible D gene (6 bases). CDR3 residues: CASRTDAGQTTTGELFF. CDR3 nucleotides: TGTGCCAGCAGAACAGACGCTGGACAGACGACCACCGGGGAGCTGTTTTTT.